This T cell receptor (beta chain) was obtained from a study of blood T cell repertoires in COVID-19. Cohort 3 recovery required two negative PCRs, clearance, or symptom resolution. The CDR3 contains 12 residues. V gave up 5 bases and J gave up 6 bases, with 11 bases separating them. As originally analysed: The assay estimated nucleated cells by amplifying reference gene primers. Generated by immunoSEQ multiplex PCR, the TCRdb table keeps only in-frame clones and is missing some. V and J calls and clone size come straight from that table; D and trimming were deduced from the DNA. The sample records under 350,000 clones, just under 90% being singletons.

Sequenced input: PBMCs or T cells enriched from blood (not recorded which). The sequence was obtained from a woman in her sixties or seventies who had recovered from COVID-19. The chain carries TRBV12-3 or TRBV12-4 and TRBJ2-7, with TRBD1 as a possible D gene (5 bases). CDR3 in amino acids: CASSQYQGEQYF. The CDR3 nucleotides read TGTGCCAGCAGTCAATATCAGGGCGAGCAGTACTTC.